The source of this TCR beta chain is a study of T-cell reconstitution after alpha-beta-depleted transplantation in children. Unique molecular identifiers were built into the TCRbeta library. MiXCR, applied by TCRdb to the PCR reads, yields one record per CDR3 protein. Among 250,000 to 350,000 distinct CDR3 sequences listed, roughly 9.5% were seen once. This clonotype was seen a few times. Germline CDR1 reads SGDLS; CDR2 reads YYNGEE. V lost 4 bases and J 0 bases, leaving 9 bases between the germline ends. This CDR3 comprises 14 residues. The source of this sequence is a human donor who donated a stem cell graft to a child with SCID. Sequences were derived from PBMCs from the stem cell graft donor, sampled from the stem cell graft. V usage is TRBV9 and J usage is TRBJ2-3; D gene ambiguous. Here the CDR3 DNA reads TGTGCCAGCAGCCCCCAATCTAGCACAGATACGCAGTATTTT. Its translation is CASSPQSSTDTQYF.